This T cell receptor beta chain was captured in a study of blood T cell repertoires in COVID-19. The overall study: Sources were T cells, B-cell-depleted T cells, or PBMCs; the material itself was cDNA or gDNA.

V dropped 0 bases and J dropped 5 bases, with 14 bases sitting between them. CDR1 SGHRS and CDR2 YFSETQ come from the germline V gene. The CDR3 has 15 amino acids. Some clones are missing from TCRdb's copy, which holds only in-frame ones; the method was immunoSEQ multiplex PCR. The sample lists about 290,000 clones, roughly 89% occurring once. The gene calls are TRBV5-1 and TRBJ1-1, with a possible D match to TRBD1 (5 bases). The material sequenced was PBMCs or T cells enriched from blood (not recorded which). The sequence derives from a woman in her thirties or forties who had recovered from COVID-19. CDR3 DNA: TGCGCCAGCAGCTTGGTGTGGGGGGGAGAAACTGAAGCTTTCTTT. It yields the protein CASSLVWGGETEAFF.